This TCR beta chain originates from a study of cytomegalovirus exposure and HLA in healthy donors. The trim removed 5 bases at V and 2 bases at J, leaving 11 bases unmatched. The CDR3 loop spans 18 amino acids. Per the germline V gene, CDR1 is SNHLY and CDR2 is FYNNEI. PCR primers comprised 60 Vbeta and 13 Jbeta primers. TCRdb keeps only in-frame clones here, not all; method: immunoSEQ multiplex PCR. This sample carries 100,000 to 140,000 clones, 77% of them seen once, and the ten largest clones take 4.2%. The sequence was collected from a male donor in good health and CMV-seronegative. The chain links TRBV2 to TRBJ2-5, with 13 bases aligning to TRBD2. Sequenced input: PBMCs. As DNA, the CDR3 is TGTGCCAGCAGTACCACCCGAACTAGCGGGAGGGGTCAAGAGACCCAGTACTTC. It yields the protein CASSTTRTSGRGQETQYF.